The clone carrying this T cell receptor (beta chain) was found once. This CDR3 fails to terminate in the conserved phenylalanine or tryptophan, so it likely reflects a read error. The DNA is omitted, as the CDR3 cannot be located on it reliably, and the CDR3 follows TCRdb's listing. RNA isolated from unsorted whole blood supplied the blood RNA, with germline DNA also extracted. The CDR3 contains 13 residues when both ends are counted. CDR1 and CDR2 (germline): LGHNA, YSLEER. Production of TCR beta cDNA used around 500 ng total RNA together with a constant-region primer. Slightly modified ARM-PCR with three nested multiplex PCR rounds yielded TCR beta libraries. Forward primers for TRBV1-TRBV30 and a C-beta reverse primer served the first two PCR rounds, at roughly 10 cycles each. Via MiXCR, TCRdb re-called the multiplex PCR reads, giving one row per CDR3 protein. This sample carries about 310,000 distinct CDR3 sequences, roughly 60% of them seen once, and the ten largest clones take about 8.4%.

The data belong to a study of tumor-infiltrating lymphocytes in primary liver carcinoma. The TCR was taken from a man between 35 and 55 years old with primary liver carcinoma and hepatitis B virus infection. The V and J genes are TRBV4-3 and TRBJ1-1. Source material: peripheral blood. Here the CDR3 reads CASSQAQRAESFL.